Listed below are T cell receptor beta chains from one sample, sequenced in a study of blood T cell repertoires in COVID-19. The repertoire was sequenced with immunoSEQ multiplex PCR; TCRdb's copy has only in-frame clones and lacks some. There are about 290,000 clones in the sample; 75% to 90% occur only once, and about 4.6% lies in the top ten. The sequencing input was peripheral blood. These TCRs come from a man aged 40-49 years with acute or convalescent COVID-19. CDR3s include the opening cysteine and the closing phenylalanine or tryptophan. Each record gives: V gene, J gene, clone size, D gene, CDR3 DNA, CDR3 protein. A D gene is named only where the DNA matches it firmly. Some rows mark clone size as missing; the rest say once, few, many or name a class of expanded clone.

>TRBV7-9|TRBJ2-1|-|-
TGTGCCAGCAGCTTAGACAGTTGGAATGAGCAGTTCTTC
CASSLDSWNEQFF
>TRBV5-4|TRBJ2-3|-|TRBD2
TGTGCCAGCAGCTCACGGACTAGCGGGAGCACAGATACGCAGTATTTT
CASSSRTSGSTDTQYF
>TRBV27|TRBJ2-3|-|-
TGTGCCAGCAGTTTAGGGATCTCGGGGGATACGCAGTATTTT
CASSLGISGDTQYF
>TRBV6-1|TRBJ2-1|once|-
TGTGCCAGCAGTGAAGCGCGGTCCTACAATGAGCAGTTCTTC
CASSEARSYNEQFF
>TRBV5-4|TRBJ1-6|-|TRBD1
TGTGCCAGCAGCTTTGAAGGGGGCCGGGCCGATTCACCCCTCCACTTT
CASSFEGGRADSPLHF
>TRBV5-6|TRBJ2-3|-|TRBD2
TGTGCCAGCAGCCGAGCGGGGGCGGTTAGGGATACGCAGTATTTT
CASSRAGAVRDTQYF
>TRBV2|TRBJ2-2|-|-
TGTGCCAGCAGGGGAGGTGGAACCGGGGAGCTGTTTTTT
CASRGGGTGELFF
>TRBV6-1|TRBJ2-3|-|TRBD1
TGTGCCAGCAGTGAACGTAAGGGACAGGGGATTACAGATACGCAGTATTTT
CASSERKGQGITDTQYF
>TRBV27|TRBJ2-7|-|-
TGTGCCAGCAGTGCCAGCCGGGGGTACGAGCAGTACTTC
CASSASRGYEQYF
>TRBV5-4|TRBJ1-1|-|-
TGTGCCAGCAGCTTACCGGGGGCTGAAGCTTTCTTT
CASSLPGAEAFF
>TRBV5-1|TRBJ1-6|-|-
TGCGCCAGTACAGGTTCAGATAATTCACCCCTCCACTTT
CASTGSDNSPLHF
>TRBV4-2|TRBJ1-6|-|TRBD1
TGTGCCAGCAGCCAACGACAGGGCCCCGCGGACTCACCCCTCCACTTT
CASSQRQGPADSPLHF
>TRBV2|TRBJ1-2|-|TRBD1
TGTGCCAGTGAACCGGGACAGGGGAGGTCAGGCTACACCTTC
CASEPGQGRSGYTF
>TRBV7-8|TRBJ2-2|-|-
TGTTCCGCATCCCAGGGAATCGGGGAGCTGTTTTTT
CSASQGIGELFF
>TRBV11-2|TRBJ2-7|-|-
TGTGCCAGCAGCCCCTCGGTATCCTACGAGCAGTACTTC
CASSPSVSYEQYF
>TRBV24-1|TRBJ2-5|-|TRBD2
TGTGCCACCAGTTCCCCGGGCGGGGCCGGGGGGGGCGGAGAGACCCAGTACTTC
CATSSPGGAGGGGETQYF
>TRBV5-8|TRBJ1-2|-|-
TGTGCCAGCAGCTTGTGGGCAGGTGCCAGGGGTAGCGGCTACACCTTC
CASSLWAGARGSGYTF